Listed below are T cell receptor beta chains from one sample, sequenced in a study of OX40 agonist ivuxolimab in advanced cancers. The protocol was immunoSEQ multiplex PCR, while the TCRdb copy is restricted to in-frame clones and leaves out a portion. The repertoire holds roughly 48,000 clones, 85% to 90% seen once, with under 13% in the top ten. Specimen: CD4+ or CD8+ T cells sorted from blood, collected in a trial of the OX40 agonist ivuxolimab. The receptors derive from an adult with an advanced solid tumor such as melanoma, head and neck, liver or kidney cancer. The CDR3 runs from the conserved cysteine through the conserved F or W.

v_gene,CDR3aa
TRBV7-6,CASSFRGDRTLYEQYF
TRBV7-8,CASNPSGGAYYTEAFF
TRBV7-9,CASSLRYNEQFF
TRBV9,CASSVRDSSYEQYF
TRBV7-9,CASTLPITDTQYF
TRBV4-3,CASSPGTGPIHNEQFF
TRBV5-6,CASSYGAGIEREQYF
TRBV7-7,CASSLTLTDTEAFF
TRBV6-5,CACGIGLAGYNEQFF
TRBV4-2,CASSQDDISNQPQHF
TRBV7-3,CASSLGQGDEQYF
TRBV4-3,CASGQDSESSGANVLTF
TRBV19,CASQQGTNYGYTF
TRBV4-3,CASSLTTGGRHNEQFF
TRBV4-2,CASSQEERSGLEQFF
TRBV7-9,CASSLEGGTQYF
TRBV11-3,CASSLESNMNTEAFF
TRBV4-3,CASSQTGTGDYEQYF
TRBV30,CAWSVGSGNTIYF
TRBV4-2,CASSQVGDRGTGTEAFF
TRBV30,CAWSVSPGTDTRYF
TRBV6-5,CASSYFAGGMDTQYF
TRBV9,CASSVQGGGSVGELFF
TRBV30,CACEGGILYEQYF
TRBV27,CASSWGTGDGETQYF
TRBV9,CASSACRGGKKDNQPQHF
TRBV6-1,CASSDTGLWDTQYF
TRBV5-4,CASSLDQTYEQYF
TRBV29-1,CSGGGLGTEAFF
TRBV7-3,CASSPLGALNTEAFF
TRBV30,CAWSTGGSNEKLFF
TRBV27,CASSSAPGSWNEQFF
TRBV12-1,CASSPTGTGSKVTNEKLFF
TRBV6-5,CASSSPYGYTF
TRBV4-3,CASSPLTGTNPSTDTQYF
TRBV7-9,CASSFLSGGAGEQFF
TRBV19,CASSMGSGTYEQYF
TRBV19,CASSPGLRGRGTYNEQFF
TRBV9,CASSVGGSGFARGYTF
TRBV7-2,CASSGELFF
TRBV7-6,CASSIDRGYEQYF
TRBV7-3,CASSLSSDEQFF
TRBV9,CASSPMGTEAFF
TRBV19,CASSSPGLAGGKVPDTQYF
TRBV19,CASMVGGGNTEAFF
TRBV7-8,CASSRFHSGSSYEQYF
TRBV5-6,CASSLEGTNTEAFF
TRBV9,CASSVAGAGTEPLHF
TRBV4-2,CASSQGGGDYNYGYTF
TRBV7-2,CASSPNPPTGIYGYTF
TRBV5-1,CASSFSGGAHEQYF
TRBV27,CASSWSQLNEKLFF
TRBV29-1,CSALTGELFF
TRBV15,CATRDGRLGEQYF
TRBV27,CASSLLHRDRGPDEQFF